This TCR beta chain originates from a study of human T cells and chemical hapten exposure. TCRdb recomputed calls from the RACE reads with MiXCR, one row per CDR3 protein. Seen here are some 400,000 distinct CDR3 sequences, nearly 5% observed once, and the top ten hold 2% to 2.5%. The CDR3 extends over 14 amino acids. Germline CDR1 MNHEY, CDR2 SVGAGI. The J segment lost 7 bases and the V segment lost 6 bases, leaving 8 bases of the junction unmatched. This clonotype was counted between two and nine times. Time point defined: patch test 1, 2 weeks after DPC sensitization. Documented treatment: therapeutic diphenylcyclopropenone sensitization with weekly scalp DPC. Donors, patients with alopecia ranging from 18 to 70 years old and judged suitable for DPC, provided samples.

V gene TRBV6-5 combines with J gene TRBJ1-4, with 7 bases identical to TRBD1. The starting material was whole blood, obtained in connection with sensitization to the hapten diphenylcyclopropenone (DPC). The TCR sequence derives from a woman aged 45-59 years with alopecia areata. Some clones in this sample may be carry-over from other donors' samples. Written as DNA, the CDR3 is TGTGCCAGCAGGAACCAGGGGGAGATTGAAAAACTGTTTTTT. Translating it yields CASRNQGEIEKLFF.